The T cell receptor (beta chain) described here comes from a study of shared clonotypes between healthy human individuals. At the level of the study: The plates for each donor numbered three CD4 naive, three CD4 memory, two CD8 naive and one CD8 memory.

Germline V gene data show CDR1 as WSHSY and CDR2 as SAAADI. The length of the CDR3 is 11 residues. Clones were sequenced by immunoSEQ multiplex PCR, and TCRdb holds only the in-frame ones, with some missing. The top ten clones hold approximately 10% of a sample with roughly 330,000 clones, 74% of them seen once. The sequence was obtained from a man under 40 in good health. The rearrangement links TRBV10-2 to TRBJ2-1; D gene uncertain. The sample consisted of memory CD4+ T cells sorted from blood. Subset defined: CD45RA-negative fraction. Here the CDR3 reads CATYGYNEQFF. The CDR3 DNA reads as TGCGCAACCTATGGGTACAATGAGCAGTTCTTC.